This TCR beta chain was captured in a study of blood T cell repertoires in COVID-19. For the study at large: Samples came from the United States, Italy and Spain, spanning acute and convalescent COVID-19. PBMCs, B-cell-depleted T cells, or T cells were the source of the cDNA or gDNA that made up the material.

In the original workflow: Using reference gene primer amplification, nucleated cell counts were estimated. The data were produced by immunoSEQ multiplex PCR, yet TCRdb's version contains in-frame clones alone and is incomplete. The DNA gave D and trimming, while V, J and clone size come from that table. The sample lists 10,000 to 15,000 clones, about 78% seen once, with approximately 35% in the top ten. This clonotype originated in a human donor in a cohort sampled during active COVID-19. Sequences were obtained from peripheral blood.

This CDR3 reads CASSQPEGYGYTF. The CDR3 region has the DNA TGCGCCAGCAGCCAACCGGAGGGCTATGGCTACACCTTC. The chain combines TRBV5-1 with TRBJ1-2; D gene unclear. The CDR3 length is 13 residues. Germline CDR1 is SGHRS and CDR2 is YFSETQ. Between the trimmed V and J ends, which lost 4 bases and 4 bases, there was a span of 11 bases.